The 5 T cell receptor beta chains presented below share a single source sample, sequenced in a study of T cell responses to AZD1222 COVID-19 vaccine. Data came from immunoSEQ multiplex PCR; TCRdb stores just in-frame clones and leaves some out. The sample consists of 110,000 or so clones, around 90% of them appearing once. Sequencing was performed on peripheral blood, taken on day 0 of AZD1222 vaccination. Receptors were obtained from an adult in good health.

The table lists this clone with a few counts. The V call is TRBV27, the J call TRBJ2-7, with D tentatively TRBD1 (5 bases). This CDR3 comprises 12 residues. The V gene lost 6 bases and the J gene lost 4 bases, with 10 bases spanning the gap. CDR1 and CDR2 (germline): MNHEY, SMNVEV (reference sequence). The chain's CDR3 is CASRHQGYEQYF. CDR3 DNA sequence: TGTGCCAGCAGACATCAGGGTTACGAGCAGTACTTC.

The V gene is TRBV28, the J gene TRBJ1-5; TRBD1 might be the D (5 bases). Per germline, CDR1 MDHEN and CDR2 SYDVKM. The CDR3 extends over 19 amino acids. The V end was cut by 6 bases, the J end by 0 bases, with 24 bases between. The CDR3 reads CASRTDRAVNEYSNQPQHF. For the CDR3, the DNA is TGTGCCAGCAGGACAGACAGAGCCGTCAATGAGTATAGCAATCAGCCCCAGCATTTT.

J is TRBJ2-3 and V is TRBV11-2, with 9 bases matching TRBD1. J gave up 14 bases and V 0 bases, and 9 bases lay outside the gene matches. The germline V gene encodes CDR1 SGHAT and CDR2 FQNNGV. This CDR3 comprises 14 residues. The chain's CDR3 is CASSLDGDRVPPYF. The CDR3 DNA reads TGTGCCAGCAGCTTAGATGGGGACAGGGTGCCCCCGTATTTT.

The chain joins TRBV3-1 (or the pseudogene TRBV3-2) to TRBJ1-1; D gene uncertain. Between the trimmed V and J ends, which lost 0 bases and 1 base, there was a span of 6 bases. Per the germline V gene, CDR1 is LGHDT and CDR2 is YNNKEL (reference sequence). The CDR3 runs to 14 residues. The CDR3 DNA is TGTGCCAGCAGCCAAGACTGGGGGAACACTGAAGCTTTCTTT. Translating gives CASSQDWGNTEAFF.

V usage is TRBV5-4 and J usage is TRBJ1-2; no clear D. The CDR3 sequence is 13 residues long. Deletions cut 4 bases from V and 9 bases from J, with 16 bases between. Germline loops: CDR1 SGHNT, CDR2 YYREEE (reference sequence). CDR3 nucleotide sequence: TGTGCCAGCAGCCCGGACGGGAGCCAAAGCTACACCTTC. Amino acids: CASSPDGSQSYTF.